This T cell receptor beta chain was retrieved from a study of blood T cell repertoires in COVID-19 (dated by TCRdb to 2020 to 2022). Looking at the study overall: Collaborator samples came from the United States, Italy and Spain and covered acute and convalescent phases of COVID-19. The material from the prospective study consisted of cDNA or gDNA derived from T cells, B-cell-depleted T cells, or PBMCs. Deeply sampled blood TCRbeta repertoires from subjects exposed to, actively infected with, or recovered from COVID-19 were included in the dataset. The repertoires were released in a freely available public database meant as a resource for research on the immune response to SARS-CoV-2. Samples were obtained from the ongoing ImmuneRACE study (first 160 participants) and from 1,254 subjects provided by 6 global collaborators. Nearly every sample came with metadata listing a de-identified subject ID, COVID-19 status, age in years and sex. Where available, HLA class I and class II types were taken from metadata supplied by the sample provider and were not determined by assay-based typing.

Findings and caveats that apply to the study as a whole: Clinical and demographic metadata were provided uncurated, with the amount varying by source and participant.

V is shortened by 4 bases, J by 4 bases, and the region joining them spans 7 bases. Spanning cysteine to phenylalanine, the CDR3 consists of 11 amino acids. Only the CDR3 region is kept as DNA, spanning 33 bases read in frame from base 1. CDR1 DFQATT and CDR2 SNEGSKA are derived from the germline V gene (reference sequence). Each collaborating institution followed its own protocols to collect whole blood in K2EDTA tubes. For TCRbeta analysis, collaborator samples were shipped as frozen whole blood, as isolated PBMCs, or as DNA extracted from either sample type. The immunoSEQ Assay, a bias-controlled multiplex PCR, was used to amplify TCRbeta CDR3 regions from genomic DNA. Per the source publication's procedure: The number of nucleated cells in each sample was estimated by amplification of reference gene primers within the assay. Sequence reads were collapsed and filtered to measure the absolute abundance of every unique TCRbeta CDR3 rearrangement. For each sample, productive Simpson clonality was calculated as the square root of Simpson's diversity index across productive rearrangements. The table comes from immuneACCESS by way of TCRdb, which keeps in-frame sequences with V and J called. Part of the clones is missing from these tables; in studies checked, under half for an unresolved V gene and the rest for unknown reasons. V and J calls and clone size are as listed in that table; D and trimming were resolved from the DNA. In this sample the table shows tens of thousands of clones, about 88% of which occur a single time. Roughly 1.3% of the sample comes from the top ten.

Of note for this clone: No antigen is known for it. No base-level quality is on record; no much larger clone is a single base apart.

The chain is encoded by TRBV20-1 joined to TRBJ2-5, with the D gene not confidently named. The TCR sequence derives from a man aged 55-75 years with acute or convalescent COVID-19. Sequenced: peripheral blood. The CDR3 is CSAIYRETQYF. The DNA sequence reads TGCAGTGCTATCTATCGAGAGACCCAGTACTTC.